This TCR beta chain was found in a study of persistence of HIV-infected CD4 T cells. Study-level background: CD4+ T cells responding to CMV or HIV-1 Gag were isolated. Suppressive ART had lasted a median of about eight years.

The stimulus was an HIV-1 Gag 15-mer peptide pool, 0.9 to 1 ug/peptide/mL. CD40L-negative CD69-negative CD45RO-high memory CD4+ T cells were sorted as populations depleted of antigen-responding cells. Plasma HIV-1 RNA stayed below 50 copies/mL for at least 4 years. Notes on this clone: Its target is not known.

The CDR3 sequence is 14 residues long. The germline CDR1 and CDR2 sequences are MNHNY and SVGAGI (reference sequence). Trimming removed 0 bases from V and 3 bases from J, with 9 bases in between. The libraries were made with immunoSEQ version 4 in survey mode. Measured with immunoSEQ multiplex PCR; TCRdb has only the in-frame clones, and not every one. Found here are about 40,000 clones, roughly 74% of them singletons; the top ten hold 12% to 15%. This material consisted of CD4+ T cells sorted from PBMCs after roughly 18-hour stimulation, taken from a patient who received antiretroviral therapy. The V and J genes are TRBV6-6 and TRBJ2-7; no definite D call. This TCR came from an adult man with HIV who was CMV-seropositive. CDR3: CASSYSRSRYEQYF. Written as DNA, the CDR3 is TGTGCCAGCAGTTACTCGAGAAGCCGCTACGAGCAGTACTTC.